The clone carrying this T cell receptor beta chain appeared a single time. What it binds is not known. This record comes from a study of OX40 agonist ivuxolimab in advanced cancers. The overall study: Patients treated during dose escalation were battling hepatocellular carcinoma, melanoma, renal cell or head and neck cancer. It was permissible to have had prior anti-PD-1, anti-PD-L1 or anti-CTLA-4 therapy, and around 43% had some.

The data were produced by immunoSEQ multiplex PCR, yet TCRdb's version contains in-frame clones alone and is incomplete. Of approximately 90,000 clones listed, around nine tenths are singletons. General study points: Clonal expansion was seen in CD4+ and CD8+ blood T cells by week 6 at 0.1 to 3.0 mg/kg.

CDR1 SGHDN and CDR2 FVKESK come from the germline V gene. V was pared by 4 bases and J by 6 bases, with 18 bases between. This CDR3 contains 15 residues. Samples of blood were obtained at baseline, on cycle 4 day 1, and on cycle 7 day 1. The clonotype was recovered from an adult with an advanced solid tumor such as melanoma, head and neck, liver or kidney cancer. The sample in question was CD4+ or CD8+ T cells sorted from blood, obtained in a trial of the OX40 agonist ivuxolimab. The chain has TRBV14 and TRBJ1-2; D might be TRBD1 (6 bases). CDR3 in amino acids: CASSLASGTFNGYTF. The DNA for the CDR3 is TGTGCCAGCAGCCTCGCCTCCGGGACATTTAATGGCTACACCTTC.